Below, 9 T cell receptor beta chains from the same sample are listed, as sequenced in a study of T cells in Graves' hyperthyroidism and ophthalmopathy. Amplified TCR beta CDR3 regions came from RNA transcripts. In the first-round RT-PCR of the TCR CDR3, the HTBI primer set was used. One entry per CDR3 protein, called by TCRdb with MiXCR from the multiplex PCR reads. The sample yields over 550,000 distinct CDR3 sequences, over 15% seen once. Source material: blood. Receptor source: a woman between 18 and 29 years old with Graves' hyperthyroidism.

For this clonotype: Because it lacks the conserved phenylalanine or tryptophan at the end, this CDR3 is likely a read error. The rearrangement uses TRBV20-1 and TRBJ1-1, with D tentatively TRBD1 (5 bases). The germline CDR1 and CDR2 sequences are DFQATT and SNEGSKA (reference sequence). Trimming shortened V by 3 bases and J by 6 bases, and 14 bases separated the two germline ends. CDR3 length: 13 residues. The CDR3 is CSASQEQGPEAFL. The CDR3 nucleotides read TGCAGTGCTAGCCAAGAGCAGGGACCTGAAGCTTTCCTT.

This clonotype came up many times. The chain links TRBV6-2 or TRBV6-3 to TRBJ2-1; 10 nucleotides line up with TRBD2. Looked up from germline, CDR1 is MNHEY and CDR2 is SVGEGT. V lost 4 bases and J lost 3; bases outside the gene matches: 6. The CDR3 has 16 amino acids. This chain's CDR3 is CASSWQSGGDYNEQFF. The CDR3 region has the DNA TGTGCCAGCAGTTGGCAAAGCGGGGGGGACTACAATGAGCAGTTCTTC.

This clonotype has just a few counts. The CDR3 loop reads CASSFGLGLDEQFF. CDR3 coding DNA: TGTGCCAGCAGCTTCGGACTAGGGTTAGATGAGCAGTTCTTC. The V gene is TRBV11-3, the J gene TRBJ2-1, with 7 bases lining up with TRBD2. V dropped 3 bases and J dropped 8; count of bases not matched to a gene: 7. This CDR3 contains 14 residues. Looked up from germline, CDR1 is SGHNT and CDR2 is YENEEA.

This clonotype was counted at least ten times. CDR3 nucleotides: TGCAGTGCTAGTACTTTGGAACCCGATCAGAAAATCAGCTCCTACGAGCAGTACTTC. It translates to CSASTLEPDQKISSYEQYF. The chain joins TRBV20-1 to TRBJ2-7; unclear D gene. Looked up from germline, CDR1 is DFQATT and CDR2 is SNEGSKA (reference sequence). The CDR3 totals 19 residues. Trimming left V 3 bases short and J 0 bases short, with 27 bases between.

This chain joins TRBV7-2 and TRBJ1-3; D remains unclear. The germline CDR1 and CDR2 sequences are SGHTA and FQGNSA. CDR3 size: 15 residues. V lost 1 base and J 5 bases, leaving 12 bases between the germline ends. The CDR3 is CASSLVRDNRNTIYF. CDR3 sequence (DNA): TGTGCCAGCAGCTTAGTGCGCGACAATCGAAACACCATATATTTT.

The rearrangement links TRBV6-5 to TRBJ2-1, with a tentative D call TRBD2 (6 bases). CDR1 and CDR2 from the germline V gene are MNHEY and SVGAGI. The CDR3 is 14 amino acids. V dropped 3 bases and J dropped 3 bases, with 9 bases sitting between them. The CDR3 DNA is TGTGCCAGCAGTTATCGCGGGGACTACAATGAGCAGTTCTTC. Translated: CASSYRGDYNEQFF.

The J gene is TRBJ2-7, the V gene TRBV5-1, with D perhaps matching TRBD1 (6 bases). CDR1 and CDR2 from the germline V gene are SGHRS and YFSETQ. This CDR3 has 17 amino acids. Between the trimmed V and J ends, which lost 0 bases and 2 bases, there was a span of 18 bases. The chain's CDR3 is CASSLVPYRTDPYEQYF. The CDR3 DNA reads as TGCGCCAGCAGCTTGGTTCCGTATCGGACAGACCCCTACGAGCAGTACTTC.

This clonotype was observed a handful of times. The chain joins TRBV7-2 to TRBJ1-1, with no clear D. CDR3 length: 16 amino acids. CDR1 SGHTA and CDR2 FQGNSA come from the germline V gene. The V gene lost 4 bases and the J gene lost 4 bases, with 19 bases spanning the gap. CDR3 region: CASSSISPGGGTEAFF. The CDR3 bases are TGTGCCAGCAGCTCAATATCACCGGGCGGCGGCACTGAAGCTTTCTTT.

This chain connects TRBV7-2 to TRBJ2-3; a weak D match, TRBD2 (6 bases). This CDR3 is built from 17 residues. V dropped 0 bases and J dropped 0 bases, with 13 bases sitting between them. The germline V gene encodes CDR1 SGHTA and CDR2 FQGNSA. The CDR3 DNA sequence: TGTGCCAGCAGCTTAGCAGATAGCGGAAGAAGCACAGATACGCAGTATTTT. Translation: CASSLADSGRSTDTQYF. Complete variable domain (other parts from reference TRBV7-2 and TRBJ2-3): GAGVSQSPSNKVTEKGKDVELRCDPISGHTALYWYRQSLGQGLEFLIYFQGNSAPDKSGLPSDRFSAERTGGSVSTLTIQRTQQEDSAVYLCASSLADSGRSTDTQYFGPGTRLTVL.